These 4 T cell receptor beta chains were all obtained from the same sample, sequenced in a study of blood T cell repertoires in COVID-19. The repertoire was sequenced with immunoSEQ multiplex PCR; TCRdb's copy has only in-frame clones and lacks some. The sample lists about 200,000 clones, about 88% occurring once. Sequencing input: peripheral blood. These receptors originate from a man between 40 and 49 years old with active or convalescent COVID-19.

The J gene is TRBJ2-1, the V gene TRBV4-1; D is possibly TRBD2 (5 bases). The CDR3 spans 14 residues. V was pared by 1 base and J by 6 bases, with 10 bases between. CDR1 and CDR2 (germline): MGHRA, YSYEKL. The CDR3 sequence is CASSQGRGPNEQFF. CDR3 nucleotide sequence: TGCGCCAGCAGCCAAGGTCGAGGGCCCAATGAGCAGTTCTTC.

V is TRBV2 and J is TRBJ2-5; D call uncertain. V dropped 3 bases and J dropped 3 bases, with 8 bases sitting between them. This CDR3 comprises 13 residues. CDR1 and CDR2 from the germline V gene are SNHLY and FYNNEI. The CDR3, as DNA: TGTGCCAGCAGTGATAGCCTAGAAGAGACCCAGTACTTC. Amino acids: CASSDSLEETQYF.

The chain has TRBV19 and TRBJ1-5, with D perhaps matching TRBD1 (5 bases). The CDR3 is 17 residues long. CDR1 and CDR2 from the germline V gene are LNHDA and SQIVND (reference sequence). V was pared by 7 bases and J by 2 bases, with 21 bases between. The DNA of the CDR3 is TGTGCCAGTATGGGCGGGGCCGGGGGATCTGGCAATCAGCCCCAGCATTTT. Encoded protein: CASMGGAGGSGNQPQHF.

CDR3 in DNA: TGTGCCTGGAGTAAAAGGGGGCGCGGGACCGGGGAGCTGTTTTTT. Its protein product is CAWSKRGRGTGELFF. V is TRBV30 and J is TRBJ2-2; 7 bases align to TRBD1. The germline gives CDR1 GTSNPN, CDR2 SVGIG (reference sequence). Trimming at V came to 2 bases and at J to 5 bases, leaving 8 bases not matched to a gene. This CDR3 contains 15 residues.